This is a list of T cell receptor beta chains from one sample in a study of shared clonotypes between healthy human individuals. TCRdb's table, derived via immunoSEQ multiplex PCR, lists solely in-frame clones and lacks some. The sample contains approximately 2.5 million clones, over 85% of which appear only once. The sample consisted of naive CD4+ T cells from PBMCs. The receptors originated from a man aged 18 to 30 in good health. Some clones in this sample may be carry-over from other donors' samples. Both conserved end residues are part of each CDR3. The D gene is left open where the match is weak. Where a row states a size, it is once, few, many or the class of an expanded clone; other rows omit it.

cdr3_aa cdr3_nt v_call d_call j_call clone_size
CASSLVRETQYF TGTGCCAGCAGTTTAGTCAGGGAGACCCAGTACTTC TRBV28 . TRBJ2-5 .
CASSEHLEGDSAQHF TGTGCCAGCAGCGAACACCTGGAGGGTGATTCGGCCCAGCATTTT TRBV28 . TRBJ1-5 .
CSTYQETQYF TGCAGCACGTATCAAGAGACCCAGTACTTC TRBV29-1 . TRBJ2-5 .
CASSVLTSGRDEQFF TGTGCCAGCAGCGTACTGACTAGCGGGAGGGATGAGCAGTTCTTC TRBV9 TRBD2 TRBJ2-1 .
CASSLWEGRETQYF TGCGCCAGCAGCCTCTGGGAGGGGAGAGAGACCCAGTACTTC TRBV4-1 TRBD2 TRBJ2-5 once
CATQLAGTNEQYF TGTGCCACCCAACTAGCGGGAACCAACGAGCAGTACTTC TRBV6-5 TRBD2 TRBJ2-7 .
CASRAMRQNTGELFF TGTGCCAGCAGAGCCATGAGACAGAACACCGGGGAGCTGTTTTTT TRBV6-1 . TRBJ2-2 .
CASSLTQSNYGYTF TGCGCCAGCAGCCTAACACAGAGTAACTATGGCTACACCTTC TRBV4-3 . TRBJ1-2 .
CASSPPGQRVYEQYF TGTGCCAGCTCACCACCGGGGCAGAGAGTCTACGAGCAGTACTTC TRBV18 . TRBJ2-7 .
CASSPSIGKLFF TGTGCCAGCAGCCCTTCCATAGGGAAACTGTTTTTT TRBV6-5 . TRBJ1-4 .
CASSPSGRLPGELFF TGTGCCAGCAGTCCTAGCGGGAGACTCCCCGGGGAGCTGTTTTTT TRBV27 TRBD2 TRBJ2-2 .
CASSVGTGGSETQYF TGTGCCAGCAGCGTAGGGACGGGTGGCTCGGAGACCCAGTACTTC TRBV9 . TRBJ2-5 .
CASSPRVSDTQYF TGTGCCAGCAGTCCACGGGTGTCGGATACGCAGTATTTT TRBV25-1 . TRBJ2-3 .
CASSFSSGHATPYEQYF TGTGCCAGCAGCTTCAGTTCGGGACACGCTACTCCCTACGAGCAGTACTTC TRBV7-2 . TRBJ2-7 .
CASSYRQGLDRETQYF TGTGCCAGCAGTTACCGCCAGGGGTTGGATAGAGAGACCCAGTACTTC TRBV6-6 . TRBJ2-5 .
CASSSAREDIQYF TGTGCCAGCAGTTCGGCCAGGGAGGACATTCAGTACTTC TRBV7-2 . TRBJ2-4 .
CATSRDPRTTVIYF TGTGCCACCAGCAGAGATCCAAGGACGACGGTCATATATTTT TRBV15 . TRBJ1-3 .
CASGDTDKANYGYTF TGTGCCAGCGGGGATACCGATAAAGCTAACTATGGCTACACCTTC TRBV27 . TRBJ1-2 .
CASSYSIWNSPLHF TGTGCCAGCAGTTACTCGATTTGGAATTCACCCCTCCACTTT TRBV6-5 . TRBJ1-6 .
CAWSLTFQETQYF TGTGCCTGGAGTTTGACGTTCCAAGAGACCCAGTACTTC TRBV30 . TRBJ2-5 .
CASSLSGGVAYEQYF TGTGCCAGCAGTTTAAGCGGGGGAGTTGCCTACGAGCAGTACTTC TRBV28 TRBD2 TRBJ2-7 .
CASSAGVVDEQFF TGTGCCAGCTCCGCGGGAGTGGTCGATGAGCAGTTCTTC TRBV18 TRBD2 TRBJ2-1 .
CASSRFEGYGYTF TGCGCCAGCAGCCGCTTTGAGGGATATGGCTACACCTTC TRBV4-1 . TRBJ1-2 .
CASSLRSRREGQETQYF TGTGCCAGCAGCTTACGGTCCCGGCGGGAGGGTCAAGAGACCCAGTACTTC TRBV7-2 TRBD2 TRBJ2-5 .
CASSLSGAYGYTF TGTGCCAGCAGTCTGTCAGGGGCCTATGGCTACACCTTC TRBV2 . TRBJ1-2 .
CASSFPGVRQETQYF TGTGCCAGCAGCTTCCCAGGGGTGCGACAAGAGACCCAGTACTTC TRBV7-2 . TRBJ2-5 .
CAISDGLKGYEQYF TGTGCCATCAGTGACGGTCTTAAAGGCTACGAGCAGTACTTC TRBV10-3 . TRBJ2-7 .
CAWSVLGGETQYF TGTGCCTGGAGTGTATTGGGAGGGGAGACCCAGTACTTC TRBV30 TRBD2 TRBJ2-5 .